Given below is one T cell receptor (beta chain) in context. This clone was observed a few times. Its target antigen remains unknown. The record has no base qualities; no much larger clone is one base away. This sample was included in a study of blood T cell repertoires in COVID-19 (TCRdb year 2020). In the study overall: The collaborator samples originated in the United States, Italy and Spain and spanned the acute and convalescent phases of COVID-19. A freely available public database, intended as a resource for researchers studying the immune response to SARS-CoV-2, is where the repertoires were released. The samples were drawn from two sources: the first 160 participants of the ongoing ImmuneRACE study, and 1,254 subjects contributed by 6 global collaborators. HLA class I and class II types, where available, came from metadata supplied by the sample provider rather than from assay-based typing. The material from the prospective study consisted of cDNA or gDNA derived from T cells, B-cell-depleted T cells, or PBMCs. Nearly every sample came with metadata listing a de-identified subject ID, COVID-19 status, age in years and sex. Deeply sampled blood TCRbeta repertoires from subjects exposed to, actively infected with, or recovered from COVID-19 were included in the dataset. The investigation overall reported the following: The amount of clinical and demographic metadata varied by source and participant and was provided uncurated.

In Seattle, one collaborating source enrolled patients while the infection was active and tracked those patients longitudinally over the course of disease. Collaborating institutions collected whole blood in K2EDTA tubes following their own protocols. For TCRbeta analysis, collaborators shipped samples as frozen whole blood, isolated PBMCs, or DNA extracted from either of those sample types. TCRbeta CDR3 regions were amplified from genomic DNA using the immunoSEQ Assay, a bias-controlled multiplex PCR. The paper's data handling went like this. The number of nucleated cells in each sample was estimated from the amplification of reference gene primers within the assay. To quantify the absolute abundance of each unique TCRbeta CDR3 rearrangement, sequence reads were collapsed and filtered. For each sample, productive Simpson clonality was calculated as the square root of Simpson's diversity index over productive rearrangements. TCRdb took this table from immuneACCESS and kept in-frame rearrangements with V and J called. Such tables lack part of the clones; where checked against another copy, unresolved V genes explain under half of the gap, and the rest is unexplained. V, J and clone size were drawn from that table, and D and trimming were deduced from the DNA. In all, the sample holds some 190,000 clones, and roughly 79% of those were seen once. The ten most abundant clones make up 11% of the sample.

From the cysteine up to the phenylalanine, the CDR3 has a length of 18 residues. This entry keeps only the CDR3 DNA: 54 bases, framed from base 1. CDR1 and CDR2 were assigned from the germline V gene (reference sequence) as LGHDT and YNNKEL. Relative to germline, V is 2 bases shorter and J is 8 bases shorter, with 24 bases between their ends. The receptor was isolated from a woman in her forties with COVID-19, enrolled during active disease. Sequenced: peripheral blood. This sequence uses TRBV3-1 (or the pseudogene TRBV3-2) and TRBJ1-4, with TRBD1 perhaps the D gene, on 6 matching bases. Here is the DNA: TGTGCCAGCAGCCAACAAAACAGTCCCCGATCCCAGGGGGAAAAACTGTTTTTT. Its protein product is CASSQQNSPRSQGEKLFF.